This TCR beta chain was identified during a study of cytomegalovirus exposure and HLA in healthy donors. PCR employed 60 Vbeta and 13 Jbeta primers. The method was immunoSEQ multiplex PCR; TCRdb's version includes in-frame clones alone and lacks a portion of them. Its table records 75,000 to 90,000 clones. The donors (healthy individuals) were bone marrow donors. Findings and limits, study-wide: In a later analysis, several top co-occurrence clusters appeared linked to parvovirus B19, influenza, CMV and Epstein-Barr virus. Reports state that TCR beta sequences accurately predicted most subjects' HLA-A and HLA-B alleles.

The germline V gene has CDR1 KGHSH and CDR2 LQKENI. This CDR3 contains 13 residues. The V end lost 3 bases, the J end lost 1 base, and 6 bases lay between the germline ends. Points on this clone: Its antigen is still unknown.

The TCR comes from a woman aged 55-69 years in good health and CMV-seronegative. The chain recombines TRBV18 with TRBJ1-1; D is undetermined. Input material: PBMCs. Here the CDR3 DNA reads TGTGCCAGCTCACCGAACGGGAACACTGAAGCTTTCTTT. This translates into CASSPNGNTEAFF.